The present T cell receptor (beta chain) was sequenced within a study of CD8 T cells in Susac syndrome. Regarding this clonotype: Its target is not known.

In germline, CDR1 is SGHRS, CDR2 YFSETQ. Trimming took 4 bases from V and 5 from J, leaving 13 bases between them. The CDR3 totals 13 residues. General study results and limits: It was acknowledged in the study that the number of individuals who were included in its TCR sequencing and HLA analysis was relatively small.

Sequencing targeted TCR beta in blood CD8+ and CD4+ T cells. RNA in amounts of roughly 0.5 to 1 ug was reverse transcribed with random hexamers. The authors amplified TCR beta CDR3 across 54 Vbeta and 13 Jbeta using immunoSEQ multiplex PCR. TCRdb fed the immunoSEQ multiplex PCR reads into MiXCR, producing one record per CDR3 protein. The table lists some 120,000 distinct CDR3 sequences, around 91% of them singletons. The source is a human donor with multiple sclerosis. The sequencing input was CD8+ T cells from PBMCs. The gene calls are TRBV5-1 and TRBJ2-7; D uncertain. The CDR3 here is CASSPRSRDEQYF. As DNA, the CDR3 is TGCGCCAGCAGCCCACGTTCCCGGGACGAGCAGTACTTC.